One TCR beta chain is described in this entry. The antigen is unknown. This entry comes from a study of OX40 agonist ivuxolimab in advanced cancers. Study background: Patients were given ivuxolimab, an antibody that agonizes OX40 (CD134). Study-level results: Individuals who were partial responders at 0.1-3.0 mg/kg had clonal expansion that ranked among the lowest. The CD4+ and CD8+ T cells in the blood had expanded clonally by week 6 at 0.1 to 3.0 mg/kg.

V was clipped by 1 base and J by 4 bases, with 10 bases between them. This CDR3 is built from 14 residues. From germline, CDR1 is MNHNS and CDR2 SASEGT. Sequencing was performed with immunoSEQ multiplex PCR; in TCRdb, only in-frame clones are kept and a portion is missing. The sample consists of under 80,000 clones, roughly 86% of them appearing once. V usage is TRBV6-1 and J usage is TRBJ1-2; D is ambiguous. The sample here was CD4+ or CD8+ T cells sorted from blood, taken in a trial of the OX40 agonist ivuxolimab. The receptor comes from an adult with an advanced solid tumor such as melanoma, head and neck, liver or kidney cancer. The CDR3 DNA reads as TGTGCCAGCAGTGAAGAAGGGATTTTCTATGGCTACACCTTC. The encoded protein is CASSEEGIFYGYTF.